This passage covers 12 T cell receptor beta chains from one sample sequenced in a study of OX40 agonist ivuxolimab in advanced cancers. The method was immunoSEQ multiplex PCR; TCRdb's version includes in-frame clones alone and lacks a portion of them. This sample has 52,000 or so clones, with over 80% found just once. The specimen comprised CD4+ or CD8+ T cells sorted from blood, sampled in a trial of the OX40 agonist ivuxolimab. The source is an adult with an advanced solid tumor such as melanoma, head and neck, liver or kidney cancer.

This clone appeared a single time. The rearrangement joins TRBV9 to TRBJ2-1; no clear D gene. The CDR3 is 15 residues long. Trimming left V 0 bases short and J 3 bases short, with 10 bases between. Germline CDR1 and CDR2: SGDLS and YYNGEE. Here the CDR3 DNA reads TGTGCCAGCAGCGTAGAAGGCCCGGGCTACAATGAGCAGTTCTTC. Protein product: CASSVEGPGYNEQFF.

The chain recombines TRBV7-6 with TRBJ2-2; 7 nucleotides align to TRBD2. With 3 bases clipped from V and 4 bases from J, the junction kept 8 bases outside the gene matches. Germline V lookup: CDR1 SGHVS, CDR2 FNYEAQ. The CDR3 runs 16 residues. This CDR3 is CASSFVTTSSTGELFF. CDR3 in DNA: TGTGCCAGCAGCTTCGTCACGACTAGCAGCACCGGGGAGCTGTTTTTT.

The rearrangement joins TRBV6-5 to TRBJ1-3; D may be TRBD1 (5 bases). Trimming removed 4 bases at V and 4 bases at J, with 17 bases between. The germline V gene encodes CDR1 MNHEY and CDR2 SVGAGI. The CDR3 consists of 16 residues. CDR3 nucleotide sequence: TGTGCCAGCAGTTCCCTTAGTTCGGGACCGGGAAACACCATATATTTT. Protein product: CASSSLSSGPGNTIYF.

The CDR3, as DNA: TGTGCCACCAGCAGAGATGTAACCTCTGGAAACACCATATATTTT. Translated, it gives CATSRDVTSGNTIYF. The gene calls are TRBV15 and TRBJ1-3; D uncertain. CDR3 length: 15 amino acids. Germline V gives CDR1 LNHNV, CDR2 YYDKDF (reference sequence). The germline V and J ends were trimmed by 0 bases and 0 bases, with 6 bases remaining between them.

As DNA, the CDR3 is TGTGCCAGCAGTCACAGGGTGAATCAGCCCCAGCATTTT. Translation gives CASSHRVNQPQHF. The rearrangement uses TRBV7-9 and TRBJ1-5; a possible D gene is TRBD1 (6 bases). CDR3 length: 13 amino acids. V lost 6 bases and J 4 bases, leaving 10 bases between the germline ends. Germline CDR1 and CDR2: SEHNR and FQNEAQ (reference sequence).

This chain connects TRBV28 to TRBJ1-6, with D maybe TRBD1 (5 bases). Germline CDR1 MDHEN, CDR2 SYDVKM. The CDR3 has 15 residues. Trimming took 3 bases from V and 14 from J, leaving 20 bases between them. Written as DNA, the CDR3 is TGTGCCAGCAGTTTGGGGTTTGGGGGACTTCACTCCCTCCACTTT. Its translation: CASSLGFGGLHSLHF.

CDR3 nucleotides: TGTGCCAGCAGCCCGAGGACAGGGGGGCATCAGCCCCAGCATTTT. Residues: CASSPRTGGHQPQHF. V and J are TRBV11-2 and TRBJ1-5; 10 nucleotides agree with TRBD1. J lost 5 bases, V lost 5 bases, and 6 bases had no gene match. The CDR3 is 15 residues long. The germline V gene encodes CDR1 SGHAT and CDR2 FQNNGV. Filled out from reference TRBV11-2 and TRBJ1-5, the complete variable domain reads EAGVAQSPRYKIIEKRQSVAFWCNPISGHATLYWYQQILGQGPKLLIQFQNNGVVDDSQLPKDRFSAERLKGVDSTLKIQPAKLEDSAVYLCASSPRTGGHQPQHFGDGTRLSIL.

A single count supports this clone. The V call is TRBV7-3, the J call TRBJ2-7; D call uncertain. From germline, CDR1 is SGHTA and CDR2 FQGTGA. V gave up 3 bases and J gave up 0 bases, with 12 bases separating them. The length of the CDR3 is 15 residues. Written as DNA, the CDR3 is TGTGCCAGCAGCTTCACGTTCCTCCCCTCCTACGAGCAGTACTTC. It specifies CASSFTFLPSYEQYF.

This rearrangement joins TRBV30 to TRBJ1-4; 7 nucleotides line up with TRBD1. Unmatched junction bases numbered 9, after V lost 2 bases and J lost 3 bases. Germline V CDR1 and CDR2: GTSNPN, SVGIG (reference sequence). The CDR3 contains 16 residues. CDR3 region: CAWSFPGGGANEKLFF. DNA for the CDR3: TGTGCCTGGAGTTTCCCAGGGGGGGGTGCTAATGAAAAACTGTTTTTT.

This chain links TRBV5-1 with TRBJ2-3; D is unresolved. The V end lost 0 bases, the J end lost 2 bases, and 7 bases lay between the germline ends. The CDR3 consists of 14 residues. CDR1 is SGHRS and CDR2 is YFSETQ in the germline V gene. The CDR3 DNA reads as TGCGCCAGCAGCTTGGGGACGACCACAGATACGCAGTATTTT. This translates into CASSLGTTTDTQYF.

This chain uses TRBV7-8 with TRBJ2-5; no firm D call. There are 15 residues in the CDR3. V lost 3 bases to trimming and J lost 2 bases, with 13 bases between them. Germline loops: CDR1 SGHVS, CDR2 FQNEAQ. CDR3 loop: CASSFRLRAQETQYF. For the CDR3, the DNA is TGTGCCAGCAGCTTTCGATTAAGAGCACAAGAGACCCAGTACTTC.

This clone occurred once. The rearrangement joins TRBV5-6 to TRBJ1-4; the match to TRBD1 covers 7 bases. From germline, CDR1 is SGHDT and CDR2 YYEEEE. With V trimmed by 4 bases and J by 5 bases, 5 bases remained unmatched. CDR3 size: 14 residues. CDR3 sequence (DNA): TGTGCCAGCAGCACCGGGACAGTAAATGAAAAACTGTTTTTT. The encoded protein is CASSTGTVNEKLFF. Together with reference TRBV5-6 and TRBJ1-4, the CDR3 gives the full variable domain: DAGVTQSPTHLIKTRGQQVTLRCSPKSGHDTVSWYQQALGQGPQFIFQYYEEEERQRGNFPDRFSGHQFPNYSSELNVNALLLGDSALYLCASSTGTVNEKLFFGSGTQLSVL.